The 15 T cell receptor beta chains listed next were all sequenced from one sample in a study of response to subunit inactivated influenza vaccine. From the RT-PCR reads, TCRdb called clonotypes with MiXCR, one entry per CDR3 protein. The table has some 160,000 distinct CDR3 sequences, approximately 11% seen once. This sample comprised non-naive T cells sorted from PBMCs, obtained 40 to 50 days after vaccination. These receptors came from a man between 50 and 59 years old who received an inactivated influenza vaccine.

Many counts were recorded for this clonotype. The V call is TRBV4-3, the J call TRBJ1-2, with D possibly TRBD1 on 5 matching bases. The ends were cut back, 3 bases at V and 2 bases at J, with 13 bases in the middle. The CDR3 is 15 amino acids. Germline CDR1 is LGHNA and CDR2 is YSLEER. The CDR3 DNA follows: TGCGCCAGCAGCCAGCACAGGAGTTCCAACTATGGCTACACCTTC. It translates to CASSQHRSSNYGYTF.

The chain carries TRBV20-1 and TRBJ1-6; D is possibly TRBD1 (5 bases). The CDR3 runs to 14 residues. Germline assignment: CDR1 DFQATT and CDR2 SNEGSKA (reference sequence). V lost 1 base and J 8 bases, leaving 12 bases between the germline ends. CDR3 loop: CSARVSGGDSPLHF. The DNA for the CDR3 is TGCAGTGCTAGAGTTTCGGGGGGAGATTCACCCCTCCACTTT.

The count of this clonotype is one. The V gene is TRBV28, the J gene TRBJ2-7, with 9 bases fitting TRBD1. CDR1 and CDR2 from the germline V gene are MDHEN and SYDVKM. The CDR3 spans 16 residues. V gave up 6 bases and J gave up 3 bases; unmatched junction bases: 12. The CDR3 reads CASSPPVGQGGYEQYF. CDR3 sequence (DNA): TGTGCCAGCAGCCCCCCGGTGGGACAGGGAGGCTACGAGCAGTACTTC.

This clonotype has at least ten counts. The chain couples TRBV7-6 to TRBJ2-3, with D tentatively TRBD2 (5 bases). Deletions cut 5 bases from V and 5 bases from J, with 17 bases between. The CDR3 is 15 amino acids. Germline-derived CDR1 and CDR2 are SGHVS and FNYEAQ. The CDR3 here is CASSQQLGDEDTQYF. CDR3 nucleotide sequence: TGTGCCAGCAGCCAGCAACTAGGTGACGAAGATACGCAGTATTTT.

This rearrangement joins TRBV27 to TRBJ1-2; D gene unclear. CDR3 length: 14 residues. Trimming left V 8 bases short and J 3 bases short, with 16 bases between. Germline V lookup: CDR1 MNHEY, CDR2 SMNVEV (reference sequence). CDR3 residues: CASWPLNGHYGYTF. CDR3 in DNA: TGTGCCAGCTGGCCCCTTAATGGTCACTATGGCTACACCTTC.

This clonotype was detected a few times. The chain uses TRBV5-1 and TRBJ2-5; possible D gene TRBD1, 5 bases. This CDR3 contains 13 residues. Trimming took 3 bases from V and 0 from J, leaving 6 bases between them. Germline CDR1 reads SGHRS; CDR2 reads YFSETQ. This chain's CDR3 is CASSSGYQETQYF. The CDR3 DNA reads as TGCGCCAGCAGCTCAGGGTACCAAGAGACCCAGTACTTC.

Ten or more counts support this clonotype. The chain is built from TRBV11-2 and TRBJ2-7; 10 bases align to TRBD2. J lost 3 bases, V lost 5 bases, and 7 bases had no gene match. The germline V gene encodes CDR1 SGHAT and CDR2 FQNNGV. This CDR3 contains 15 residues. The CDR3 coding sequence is TGTGCCAGCAGCCCCACTAGCGGGGTTCGCTACGAGCAGTACTTC. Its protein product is CASSPTSGVRYEQYF. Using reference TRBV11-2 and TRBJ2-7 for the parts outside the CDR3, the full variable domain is EAGVAQSPRYKIIEKRQSVAFWCNPISGHATLYWYQQILGQGPKLLIQFQNNGVVDDSQLPKDRFSAERLKGVDSTLKIQPAKLEDSAVYLCASSPTSGVRYEQYFGPGTRLTVT.

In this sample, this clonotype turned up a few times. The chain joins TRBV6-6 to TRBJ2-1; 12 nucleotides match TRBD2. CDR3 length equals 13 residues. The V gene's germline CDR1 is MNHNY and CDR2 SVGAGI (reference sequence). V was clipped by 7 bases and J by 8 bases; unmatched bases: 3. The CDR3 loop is CASTRLAGDEQFF. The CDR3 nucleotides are TGTGCCAGCACGAGACTAGCGGGGGATGAGCAGTTCTTC.

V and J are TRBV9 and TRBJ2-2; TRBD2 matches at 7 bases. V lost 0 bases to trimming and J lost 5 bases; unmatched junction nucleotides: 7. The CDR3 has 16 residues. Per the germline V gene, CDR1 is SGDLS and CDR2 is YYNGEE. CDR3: CASSVEGGRGTGELFF. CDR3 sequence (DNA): TGTGCCAGCAGCGTAGAGGGCGGGAGAGGAACCGGGGAGCTGTTTTTT. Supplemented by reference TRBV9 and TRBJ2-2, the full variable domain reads DSGVTQTPKHLITATGQRVTLRCSPRSGDLSVYWYQQSLDQGLQFLIQYYNGEERAKGNILERFSAQQFPDLHSELNLSSLELGDSALYFCASSVEGGRGTGELFFGEGSRLTVL.

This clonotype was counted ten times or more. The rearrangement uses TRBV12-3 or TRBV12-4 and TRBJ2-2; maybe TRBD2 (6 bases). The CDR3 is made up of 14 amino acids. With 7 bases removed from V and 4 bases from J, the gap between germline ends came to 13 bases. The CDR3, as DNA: TGTGCCAGCACCCGGGAGAGGGTCACCGGGGAGCTGTTTTTT. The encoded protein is CASTRERVTGELFF.

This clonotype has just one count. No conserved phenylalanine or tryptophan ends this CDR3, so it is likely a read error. The CDR3 region has the DNA TGTGCCAGCAGCCAAGAGAGGCCAAATTCACCCCTCCACGTT. Translating gives CASSQERPNSPLHV. The gene calls are TRBV3-1 and TRBJ1-6; no clear D. V dropped 0 bases and J dropped 7 bases, with 7 bases sitting between them. This CDR3 contains 14 residues. Germline lookup yields CDR1 LGHDT and CDR2 YNNKEL (reference sequence).

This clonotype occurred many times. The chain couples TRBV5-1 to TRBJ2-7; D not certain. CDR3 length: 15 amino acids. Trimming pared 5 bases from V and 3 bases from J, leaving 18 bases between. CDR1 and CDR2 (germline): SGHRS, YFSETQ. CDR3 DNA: TGCGCCAGCAGGATCGTAGACGACGCACGCTACGAGCAGTACTTC. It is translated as CASRIVDDARYEQYF.

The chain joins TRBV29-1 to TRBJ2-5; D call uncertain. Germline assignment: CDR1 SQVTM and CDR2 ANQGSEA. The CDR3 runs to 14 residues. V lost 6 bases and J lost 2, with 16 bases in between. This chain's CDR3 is CSVARVDRQETQYF. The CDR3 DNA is TGCAGCGTGGCCCGCGTGGATAGACAAGAGACCCAGTACTTC.

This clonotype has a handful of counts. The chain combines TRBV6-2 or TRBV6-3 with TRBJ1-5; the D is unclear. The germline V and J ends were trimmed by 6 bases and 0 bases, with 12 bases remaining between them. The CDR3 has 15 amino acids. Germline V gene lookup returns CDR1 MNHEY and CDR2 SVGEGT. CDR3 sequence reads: CASSQLDYSNQPQHF. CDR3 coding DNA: TGTGCCAGCAGCCAACTCGATTATAGCAATCAGCCCCAGCATTTT.

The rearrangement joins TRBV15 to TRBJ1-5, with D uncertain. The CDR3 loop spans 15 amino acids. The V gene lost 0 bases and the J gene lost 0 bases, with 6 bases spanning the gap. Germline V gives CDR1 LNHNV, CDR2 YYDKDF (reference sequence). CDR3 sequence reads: CATSRDYYSNQPQHF. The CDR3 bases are TGTGCCACCAGCAGAGACTATTATAGCAATCAGCCCCAGCATTTT.